The clone carrying this T cell receptor (beta chain) was seen a handful of times. The data were taken from a study of Ad26.COV2.S vaccination and SARS-CoV-2 variants. Treatment defined: roughly 20 received Ad26.COV2.S at low or high dose, single or two shots; roughly 5 received placebo; per-sample allocation not given. Sampling was performed 63 days after the first vaccine or placebo injection. TCRdb keeps only in-frame clones here, not all; method: immunoSEQ multiplex PCR. The repertoire has hundreds of thousands of clones, roughly 91% of them found once; the top ten carry around 3.6%. This sample comprised peripheral blood, obtained in a trial of Ad26.COV2.S vaccine versus placebo. The sequence was obtained from a person between 18 and 65 years old who received the Ad26.COV2.S COVID-19 vaccine or a placebo.

The CDR3 DNA is TGTGCCAGCAGTTCGGCTAGGAGCTACGAGCAGTACTTC. This codes for CASSSARSYEQYF. The chain recombines TRBV7-9 with TRBJ2-7; unclear D gene. Germline loops: CDR1 SEHNR, CDR2 FQNEAQ (reference sequence). The CDR3 totals 13 residues. Deletions cut 6 bases from V and 3 bases from J, with 12 bases between. The full variable domain, completed using reference TRBV7-9 and TRBJ2-7, is DTGVSQNPRHKITKRGQNVTFRCDPISEHNRLYWYRQTLGQGPEFLTYFQNEAQLEKSRLLSDRFSAERPKGSFSTLEIQRTEQGDSAMYLCASSSARSYEQYFGPGTRLTVT.